These 13 T cell receptor beta chains were all obtained from the same sample, sequenced in a study of Ad26.COV2.S vaccination and SARS-CoV-2 variants listed by TCRdb under 2021. Library preparation was by the immunoSEQ multiplex PCR assay. Not all clones reach the TCRdb copy of this immuneACCESS table, which keeps in-frame sequences only. Checked studies attribute under half of the gap to unresolved V genes and leave the rest unexplained. Recorded for this sample are 410,000 or so clones; about nine tenths of them occurred a single time. Of the sample, more than 9% falls within the top ten clones. The intended sense of this specimen's treatment or condition label: around 19 received Ad26.COV2.S at low or high dose, single or two shots; about 5 received placebo; per-sample allocation not given. Repertoires of vaccine and placebo recipients were sequenced from samples taken on day 63 after the first injection.

The sequencing used peripheral blood, collected in a trial of Ad26.COV2.S vaccine versus placebo. These receptors all come from a person aged 18-60 years who received the Ad26.COV2.S COVID-19 vaccine or a placebo.

This clone was recorded at least ten times. Distinct nucleotide sequences in the sample also encode this CDR3. The DNA for the CDR3 is TGTGCCAGTAGTATAGCTGGAGGCTCCTACGAGCAGTACTTC. Translation: CASSIAGGSYEQYF. The chain uses TRBV19 and TRBJ2-7; D is possibly TRBD2 (5 bases). CDR3 length equals 14 residues. Germline V lookup: CDR1 LNHDA, CDR2 SQIVND (reference sequence). V lost 1 base and J 0 bases, leaving 7 bases between the germline ends.

The sample holds a few counts of this clone. The chain carries TRBV6-2 or TRBV6-3 and TRBJ1-5; the D gene is possibly TRBD1 (6 bases). The CDR3 extends over 15 amino acids. Germline V lookup: CDR1 MNHEY, CDR2 SVGEGT. V lost 6 bases and J lost 1, with 13 bases in between. CDR3: CASSATGMSNQPQHF. The CDR3 DNA sequence: TGTGCCAGCAGCGCTACAGGGATGAGCAATCAGCCCCAGCATTTT.

This chain connects TRBV6-5 to TRBJ2-7; D may be TRBD2 (5 bases). The V end lost 6 bases, the J end lost 3 bases, and 15 bases lay between the germline ends. The CDR3 has 14 amino acids. The germline V gene has CDR1 MNHEY and CDR2 SVGAGI. This CDR3 is CASSSRGFGYEQYF. The DNA of the CDR3 is TGTGCCAGCAGCTCCCGCGGGTTTGGCTACGAGCAGTACTTC.

The V call is TRBV12-5, the J call TRBJ2-3, with TRBD2 identical over 7 bases. Trimming took 9 bases from V and 0 from J; bases not matched to a gene: 18. Germline values: CDR1 LGHNT, CDR2 FRNRAP. CDR3 length: 18 residues. This CDR3 reads CARETLGLAERSTDTQYF. The DNA of the CDR3 is TGTGCTAGGGAAACGCTAGGGCTAGCGGAGAGAAGCACAGATACGCAGTATTTT.

The chain uses TRBV29-1 and TRBJ2-7, with D tentatively TRBD1 or TRBD2 (5 bases each). Germline V gives CDR1 SQVTM, CDR2 ANQGSEA. The V and J ends lost 6 bases and 3 bases respectively, with 18 bases between them. CDR3 length equals 14 residues. The CDR3 DNA reads as TGCAGCGTCGCGCAGGGATCGGGGAACTACGAGCAGTACTTC. This translates into CSVAQGSGNYEQYF.

V usage is TRBV5-5 and J usage is TRBJ2-5; D is perhaps TRBD2 (6 bases). Germline V gives CDR1 SGHKS, CDR2 YYEKEE (reference sequence). Trimming left V 4 bases short and J 5 bases short, with 15 bases between. This CDR3 is built from 14 residues. CDR3 bases: TGTGCCAGCAGCCACTCCGGGACTGGTGAGACCCAGTACTTC. Encoded protein: CASSHSGTGETQYF.

The chain combines TRBV12-5 with TRBJ1-1; 7 positions agree with TRBD1. The CDR3 is 14 residues long. V trimming: 3 bases; J trimming: 8 bases; junction bases outside the gene matches: 9. The germline V gene encodes CDR1 LGHNT and CDR2 FRNRAP. The DNA for the CDR3 is TGTGCTAGTGGTTTAGACACAGGGGCGGCGGAAGCTTTCTTT. Residues: CASGLDTGAAEAFF.

V and J are TRBV29-1 and TRBJ2-1; 8 positions agree with TRBD2. The CDR3 loop spans 14 amino acids. The V segment lost 5 bases and the J segment 9 bases; nucleotides outside the gene matches: 12. The V gene's germline CDR1 is SQVTM and CDR2 ANQGSEA. The CDR3 here is CSVFGGGSFGEQFF. Written as DNA, the CDR3 is TGCAGCGTTTTCGGCGGGGGGAGTTTCGGTGAGCAGTTCTTC.

This chain connects TRBV14 to TRBJ2-1; 12 bases map to TRBD2. V shed 0 bases, J shed 7 bases, and the junction held 4 bases outside the gene matches. This CDR3 has 16 amino acids. Germline CDR1 is SGHDN and CDR2 is FVKESK. CDR3 amino acids: CASSQEATSGRNEQFF. The CDR3 nucleotides are TGTGCCAGCAGCCAAGAAGCAACTAGCGGGAGGAATGAGCAGTTCTTC.

The chain is built from TRBV6-2 or TRBV6-3 and TRBJ2-3, with D uncertain. Germline lookup yields CDR1 MNHEY and CDR2 SVGEGT. Trimming removed 5 bases from V and 1 base from J, with 13 bases in between. The CDR3 extends over 15 amino acids. Here the CDR3 DNA reads TGTGCCAGCAGTCGGACCTCCCAGGGCACAGATACGCAGTATTTT. Residues: CASSRTSQGTDTQYF.

This chain uses TRBV21-1 with TRBJ2-7; the table's D gene call, TRBD2, was not cross checked with the DNA. TRBV21-1 is classified as a pseudogene. This CDR3 is built from 15 residues. The CDR3 loop is CASSQGGQQSYEQYF. CDR3 coding DNA: TGTGCCAGCAGCCAGGGAGGGCAGCAATCCTACGAGCAGTACTTC.

This clone was observed a few times. The chain combines TRBV4-3 with TRBJ2-6; 7 bases agree with TRBD1. After removal of 4 bases from V and 0 bases from J, the junction contained 6 bases not matched to a gene. This CDR3 is 17 amino acids long. Germline assignment: CDR1 LGHNA and CDR2 YSLEER. CDR3 bases: TGCGCCAGCAGCCTCTCGGGACAGAGCTCTGGGGCCAACGTCCTGACTTTC. The encoded protein is CASSLSGQSSGANVLTF.

The chain recombines TRBV12-3 or TRBV12-4 with TRBJ2-2, with D unclear. The CDR3 totals 13 residues. V lost 5 bases and J lost 6, with 10 bases in between. This CDR3 is CASSPGNAGELFF. DNA of the CDR3: TGTGCCAGCAGTCCAGGAAACGCCGGGGAGCTGTTTTTT.